A single T cell receptor beta chain is shown here with its context. Its antigen is not identified. Mismatch with germline at one junction end may stem from a read error. Different DNA sequences within this sample yield the same CDR3. In germline, CDR1 is SEHNR, CDR2 FQNEAQ (reference sequence). The CDR3 is made up of 15 amino acids. Sequencing relied on a cDNA template that was reverse transcribed from extracted RNA. TCRdb keeps only in-frame clones here, not all; method: immunoSEQ multiplex PCR. The table includes more than 7,000 clones, over 65% detected once. For about 5 of the biomarker-study patients, the CD4+ cells were further sorted so as to obtain CD25+CD127- cells. Peripheral blood, together with lesional scalp punch biopsies, was collected from alopecia areata patients. The data belong to a study of CD8+ T cells in alopecia areata. Study-level findings and limits: TCR sharing was clearer in mice than between patients, perhaps partly owing to patient HLA diversity. Higher clonality than in normal scalp was seen in lesional scalp, especially alopecia totalis/universalis.

This clonotype was obtained from a human donor with alopecia areata. Sequencing used CD4+ Tregs sorted from blood. The V gene is TRBV7-9, the J gene TRBJ1-3, with a tentative D call TRBD1 (5 bases). Written as DNA, the CDR3 is TGTGCCAGCAGCTTATCTTCAAGTCTATGGGGCACCATATACTTT. Amino acids: CASSLSSSLWGTIYF.